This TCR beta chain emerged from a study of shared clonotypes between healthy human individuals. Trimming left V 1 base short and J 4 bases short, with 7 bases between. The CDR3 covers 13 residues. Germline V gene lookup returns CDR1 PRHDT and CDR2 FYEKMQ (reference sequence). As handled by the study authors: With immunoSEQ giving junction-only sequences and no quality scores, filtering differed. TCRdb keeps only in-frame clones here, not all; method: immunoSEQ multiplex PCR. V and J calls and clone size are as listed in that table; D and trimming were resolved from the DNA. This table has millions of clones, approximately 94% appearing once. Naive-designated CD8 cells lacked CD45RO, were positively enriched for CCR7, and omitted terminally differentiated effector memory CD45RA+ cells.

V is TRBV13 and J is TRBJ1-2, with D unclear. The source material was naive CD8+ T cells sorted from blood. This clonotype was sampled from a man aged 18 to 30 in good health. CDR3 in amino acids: CASSLEAGYGYTF. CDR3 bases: TGTGCCAGCAGCTTAGAGGCAGGCTATGGCTACACCTTC.